The source of this T cell receptor beta chain is a study of response to subunit inactivated influenza vaccine. This clonotype was counted between two and nine times. One entry per CDR3 protein results from TCRdb running MiXCR on the RT-PCR reads. Altogether roughly 700,000 distinct CDR3 sequences are present, roughly 13% being singletons, with the ten largest covering around 6.5%. The sequence was collected from a man aged 45-60 years who received an inactivated influenza vaccine. This sample comprised PBMCs from blood, obtained approximately 15 days before vaccination.

CDR3 in amino acids: CASSSDFAGELFF. DNA of the CDR3: TGTGCCAGCAGTTCGGACTTTGCCGGGGAGCTGTTTTTT. The chain uses TRBV12-3 or TRBV12-4 and TRBJ2-2; weak D call: TRBD2 (5 bases). Trimming pared 4 bases from V and 6 bases from J, leaving 9 bases between. The CDR3 has 13 amino acids.